These T cell receptor beta chains were read from a single sample in a study of esophageal squamous cell carcinoma under preoperative chemotherapy. TCRdb redid the calling of the PCR reads with MiXCR, one entry per CDR3 protein. This repertoire shows roughly 9,000 distinct CDR3 sequences, under 55% found once; its top ten account for more than 13%. The sample was acquired from a patient given preoperative chemotherapy. The source of these receptors is a human donor with esophageal squamous cell carcinoma. The donor label of this sample is uncertain. CDR3s leave out the opening cysteine and the closing phenylalanine or tryptophan. Fields, in order: V gene, D gene, CDR3 protein. The D gene is left open where the match is weak.

TRBV6-1 NA ASGGGGGGDPETQY
TRBV6-1 TRBD1 ASSRGPSYEQY
TRBV7-6 TRBD2 ASSLGGGTYEQF
TRBV6-1 TRBD2 ASSDTSGPWYEQY
TRBV10-1 NA ASSEDPGGRGTQY
TRBV6-5 NA ASSYSTRDGEKLF
TRBV12-3/TRBV12-4 TRBD1 ASSWDREREQY
TRBV7-2 NA VSSLLGRPGKDTQY
TRBV6-1 TRBD2 ASRRREGIGSYEQY
TRBV6-1 NA ASSDEGTETQF
TRBV12-3/TRBV12-4 NA ASSLTGASTDTQY
TRBV6-1 NA ASSEVGTQLDTEAF
TRBV6-1 NA ARSEEVRGGETQY
TRBV4-1 TRBD2 ASSLGTSGLYEQY
TRBV3-1 TRBD1 ASSLGQGRGEQF
TRBV6-5 NA ASSYSESIGWENIQY
TRBV6-1 NA ASGQYTDKQF
TRBV12-3/TRBV12-4 NA ASSPGDQGDEQY
TRBV6-1 TRBD1 ARGCGTEGELF
TRBV6-1 NA ASTSLDTRQETQY
TRBV12-5 NA ASGEYPGRLLYPYGYT
TRBV20-1 NA SVRPGETQY
TRBV11-2 NA ASSLAARTSSYNEQF
TRBV10-3 NA ATRTPTGRGGNEQY
TRBV18 TRBD1 ASSSTGVDEQF
TRBV7-6 TRBD2 ASSLEGGTGELF
TRBV12-3/TRBV12-4 NA ASGMQAANTGELF
TRBV7-6 TRBD2 ASSLEASGTPYEQY
TRBV10-1 TRBD2 ASSGKRGVTQDIQY
TRBV6-6 NA ASSYGGNPSTDTQY
TRBV12-3/TRBV12-4 NA ASRPDGGEYNEQF
TRBV18 TRBD1 ASSPWDRADYGYT
TRBV3-1 NA ASSQQGEGETQY
TRBV7-2 NA ASSQRQGGSTDTQY
TRBV11-2 NA ASSLASTQY
TRBV12-3/TRBV12-4 NA ASSFNQWDTQY
TRBV10-3 NA ATQGGEDEQL
TRBV7-2 TRBD2 ASSRTRGAGGFSYNEQF
TRBV6-1 TRBD1 ASSVAGQVSYTGELF
TRBV4-1 TRBD2 ASSQVAGYETQY
TRBV7-7 TRBD1 AVRDRTANTGELF
TRBV6-1 TRBD2 ASSERSRDYFYNEQF
TRBV11-2 NA ASSSNGFDEQF
TRBV11-1 NA ASSSQGGGYNEQY
TRBV7-2 NA ASSLSGRRATDTQY
TRBV6-4 NA ARGLGGGDTDTQY
TRBV6-5 NA ASSYSSSYEQY
TRBV7-6 NA ASSLEGPGHEQY
TRBV12-5 NA ASGVVGGGDQETQY
TRBV6-1 NA ASSEARRGGGDTQY
TRBV27 NA ASNVAGAGFGSQF
TRBV6-1 NA ASSPTPGAGKNTQY
TRBV7-8 TRBD2 ASSRGGTVNTETQY
TRBV20-1 TRBD2 SADPGLASADTQY
TRBV11-3 NA ASSPSLGGDYNEQY